Below, 18 T cell receptor beta chains from the same sample are listed, as sequenced in a study of Ad26.COV2.S vaccination and SARS-CoV-2 variants. The assay was immunoSEQ multiplex PCR, and TCRdb's table has in-frame clones only and misses some. The repertoire includes around 400,000 clones, 89% of them detected once, and around 2% sits in the top ten. Treatment here: some 20 received Ad26.COV2.S at low or high dose, single or two shots; roughly five received placebo; per-sample allocation not given. Specimen acquisition occurred on day 63 following the initial vaccine or placebo injection. The sequences come from peripheral blood, collected in a trial of Ad26.COV2.S vaccine versus placebo. Receptors originate from a person aged 18-65 years who received the Ad26.COV2.S COVID-19 vaccine or a placebo.

CDR3 sequence reads: CASSQDLGLAGGKQYF. The CDR3 DNA follows: TGTGCCAGCAGCCAAGATTTGGGACTAGCGGGAGGTAAGCAGTACTTC. The chain recombines TRBV3-1 (or the pseudogene TRBV3-2) with TRBJ2-7; the match to TRBD2 covers 15 bases. CDR3 length: 16 amino acids. After removal of 0 bases from V and 8 bases from J, the junction contained 5 bases not matched to a gene. Germline CDR1 reads LGHDT; CDR2 reads YNNKEL (reference sequence).

This chain uses TRBV6-6 with TRBJ2-3; 8 positions match TRBD2. V shed 5 bases, J shed 1 base, and the junction held 5 bases outside the gene matches. Per the germline V gene, CDR1 is MNHNY and CDR2 is SVGAGI (reference sequence). The CDR3 has 15 amino acids. The CDR3 loop reads CASSISGMGTDTQYF. The CDR3 DNA reads TGTGCCAGCAGTATTAGCGGGATGGGCACAGATACGCAGTATTTT.

This rearrangement joins TRBV10-1 to TRBJ2-2, with 7 nucleotides matching TRBD2. The CDR3 runs to 15 residues. CDR1 and CDR2 (germline): WNHNN, SYGVQD (reference sequence). J lost 5 bases, V lost 5 bases, and 8 bases had no gene match. Written as DNA, the CDR3 is TGCGCCAGCAGTCGGACTAGGCAAATAACCGGGGAGCTGTTTTTT. The encoded protein is CASSRTRQITGELFF.

The gene calls are TRBV13 and TRBJ2-7, with 9 nucleotides matching TRBD1. CDR3 length: 15 residues. CDR1 PRHDT and CDR2 FYEKMQ come from the germline V gene (reference sequence). With V trimmed by 0 bases and J by 3 bases, 3 bases remained unmatched. CDR3 protein: CASSLGGTGIYEQYF. The DNA for the CDR3 is TGTGCCAGCAGCTTAGGGGGGACAGGGATCTACGAGCAGTACTTC.

This chain uses TRBV11-2 with TRBJ1-4; TRBD1 is a possible D gene (5 bases). This CDR3 comprises 14 residues. V was trimmed by 0 bases and J by 7 bases, leaving 9 bases between them. Germline CDR1 reads SGHAT; CDR2 reads FQNNGV. CDR3 in amino acids: CASSLDRGFEKLFF. CDR3 nucleotide sequence: TGTGCCAGCAGCTTAGATAGGGGTTTTGAAAAACTGTTTTTT. Full variable domain (outside the CDR3, taken from reference TRBV11-2 and TRBJ1-4): EAGVAQSPRYKIIEKRQSVAFWCNPISGHATLYWYQQILGQGPKLLIQFQNNGVVDDSQLPKDRFSAERLKGVDSTLKIQPAKLEDSAVYLCASSLDRGFEKLFFGSGTQLSVL.

This clone has more than one count but fewer than ten. This rearrangement joins TRBV21-1 to TRBJ1-5. TRBV21-1 is noted as a pseudogene. This CDR3 spans 10 amino acids. CDR3 DNA sequence: TGTGCCAGCAGCAGGCAGCCCCAGCATTTT. This sequence encodes CASSRQPQHF.

V is TRBV28 and J is TRBJ1-1; D is possibly TRBD1 (5 bases). The germline gives CDR1 MDHEN, CDR2 SYDVKM. The length of the CDR3 is 13 residues. The V gene lost 7 bases and the J gene lost 3 bases, with 12 bases spanning the gap. The CDR3 sequence: CASTWGRDTEAFF. CDR3 bases: TGTGCCAGCACATGGGGGAGGGACACTGAAGCTTTCTTT.

This chain connects TRBV19 to TRBJ1-1; a weak D match, TRBD1 (5 bases). Germline assignment: CDR1 LNHDA and CDR2 SQIVND (reference sequence). The CDR3 is 11 amino acids. Trimming cost V 10 bases and J 11 bases, with 17 bases left between them. CDR3 nucleotide sequence: TGTGCCACCAGACTGGGGACGGAGGCTTTCTTT. Translating gives CATRLGTEAFF. Full variable domain (missing parts from reference TRBV19 and TRBJ1-1): DGGITQSPKYLFRKEGQNVTLSCEQNLNHDAMYWYRQDPGQGLRLIYYSQIVNDFQKGDIAEGYSVSREKKESFPLTVTSAQKNPTAFYLCATRLGTEAFFGQGTRLTVV.

The V call is TRBV29-1, the J call TRBJ2-3; 8 positions match TRBD1. V was pared by 4 bases and J by 2 bases, with 8 bases of the junction left unmatched. Germline CDR1 SQVTM, CDR2 ANQGSEA. This CDR3 region has 15 residues. The CDR3 protein is CSVVQGAPITDTQYF. The CDR3 DNA reads as TGCAGCGTTGTTCAGGGGGCTCCGATCACAGATACGCAGTATTTT.

This rearrangement joins TRBV19 to TRBJ1-4; D unclear. CDR1 and CDR2 from the germline V gene are LNHDA and SQIVND (reference sequence). Deletions cut 3 bases from V and 8 bases from J, with 13 bases between. The CDR3 is made up of 14 amino acids. This chain's CDR3 is CASSIAGWEEKLFF. CDR3 DNA: TGTGCCAGTAGTATTGCAGGTTGGGAGGAAAAACTGTTTTTT.

The CDR3 DNA reads as TGCGCCCAGCCCCACGGTCCGAACACTGAAGCTTTCTTT. Its protein product is CAQPHGPNTEAFF. The J gene is TRBJ1-1, the V gene TRBV23-1; D is uncertain. TRBV23-1 is designated an ORF whose function remains uncertain. V lost 11 bases and J 1 base, leaving 14 bases between the germline ends. There are 13 residues in the CDR3.

The chain has TRBV27 and TRBJ1-6, with D maybe TRBD1 (6 bases). Looked up from germline, CDR1 is MNHEY and CDR2 is SMNVEV (reference sequence). V was cut by 6 bases and J by 5 bases, with 8 bases left in between. The CDR3 spans 13 residues. The CDR3 sequence: CASSYRDNSPLHF. CDR3 nucleotide sequence: TGTGCCAGCAGCTACAGGGATAATTCACCCCTCCACTTT.

This chain joins TRBV28 and TRBJ2-3; 8 bases line up with TRBD2. Germline CDR1 reads MDHEN; CDR2 reads SYDVKM. Unmatched junction bases numbered 12, after V lost 7 bases and J lost 0 bases. The CDR3 sequence is 17 residues long. CDR3 region: CASMRYIAGSSTDTQYF. The CDR3 region has the DNA TGTGCCAGCATGCGGTATATAGCGGGGTCTAGCACAGATACGCAGTATTTT.

The genes are TRBV4-1 and TRBJ2-5, with D tentatively TRBD1 or TRBD2 (5 bases each). V lost 1 base, J lost 4 bases, and 13 bases lay in between. Germline V CDR1 and CDR2: MGHRA, YSYEKL. The CDR3 contains 15 residues. The CDR3 DNA sequence: TGCGCCAGCAGCCAAGCTCACGGGACCTTAGAGACCCAGTACTTC. Residues: CASSQAHGTLETQYF.

Concerning this clone: Other DNA sequences of this sample code for an identical CDR3. The CDR3 region is CASSVDGGTYEQYF. The CDR3 DNA follows: TGTGCCAGCAGCGTAGATGGGGGGACCTACGAGCAGTACTTC. This chain connects TRBV9 to TRBJ2-7, with D possibly matching TRBD2 (6 bases). Looked up from germline, CDR1 is SGDLS and CDR2 is YYNGEE. This CDR3 is 14 amino acids long. Trimming removed 0 bases from V and 2 bases from J, with 9 bases in between.

The V call is TRBV6-1, the J call TRBJ1-2; no reliable D call. Trimming removed 2 bases from V and 8 bases from J, with 21 bases in between. Germline CDR1 is MNHNS and CDR2 is SASEGT. The CDR3 is 16 amino acids. The CDR3 DNA reads TGTGCCAGCAGTGAACTTCCAATCGGTAGTTCGGGAGGCTACACCTTC. Translating gives CASSELPIGSSGGYTF.

The genes are TRBV10-3 and TRBJ2-7; 8 positions agree with TRBD2. Germline V gives CDR1 ENHRY, CDR2 SYGVKD. The CDR3 contains 14 residues. V lost 6 bases to trimming and J lost 3 bases; unmatched junction nucleotides: 7. The chain's CDR3 is CAIRASGSGYEQYF. Here the CDR3 DNA reads TGTGCCATCAGGGCGAGCGGGAGCGGCTACGAGCAGTACTTC.

The chain employs TRBV5-1 and TRBJ1-1; D is uncertain. The CDR3 has 14 amino acids. Germline lookup yields CDR1 SGHRS and CDR2 YFSETQ. V was cut by 0 bases and J by 5 bases, with 11 bases left in between. CDR3 DNA sequence: TGCGCCAGCAGCTTGGATGCGGGAGGGACTGAAGCTTTCTTT. Translation: CASSLDAGGTEAFF. The whole variable domain, remainder taken from reference TRBV5-1 and TRBJ1-1, is KAGVTQTPRYLIKTRGQQVTLSCSPISGHRSVSWYQQTPGQGLQFLFEYFSETQRNKGNFPGRFSGRQFSNSRSEMNVSTLELGDSALYLCASSLDAGGTEAFFGQGTRLTVV.